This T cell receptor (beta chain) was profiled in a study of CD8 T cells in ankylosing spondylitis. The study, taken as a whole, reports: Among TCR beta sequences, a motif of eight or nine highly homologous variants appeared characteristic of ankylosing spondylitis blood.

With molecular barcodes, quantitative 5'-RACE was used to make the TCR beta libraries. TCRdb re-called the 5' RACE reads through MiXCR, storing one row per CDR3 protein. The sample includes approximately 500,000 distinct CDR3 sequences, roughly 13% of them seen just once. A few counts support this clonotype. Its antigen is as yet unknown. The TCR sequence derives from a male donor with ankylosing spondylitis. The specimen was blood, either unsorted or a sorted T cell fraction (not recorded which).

The CDR3 region has the DNA TGTGCCAGCAGCTTTGAGTATCGGAACACTGAAGCTTTCTTT. Translating it yields CASSFEYRNTEAFF. The rearrangement links TRBV7-2 to TRBJ1-1; D is unresolved. Germline lookup yields CDR1 SGHTA and CDR2 FQGNSA. This CDR3 has 14 amino acids. Trimming removed 3 bases from V and 1 base from J, with 9 bases in between.